This T cell receptor beta chain was captured in a study of blood T cell repertoires in COVID-19. Overall study: There were acute and convalescent COVID-19 samples, and they came from the United States, Italy and Spain. The analysed material was cDNA or gDNA that came from T cells, B-cell-depleted T cells, or PBMCs.

Authors' processing steps: Scientists estimated how many nucleated cells there were by amplifying reference gene primers. The table came from immunoSEQ multiplex PCR; TCRdb's copy has only in-frame clones and leaves some out. The V and J calls and clone size are taken from that table; D and trimming were inferred from the DNA. The data contain around 50,000 clones, 82% of them singletons. CDR1 MNHEY and CDR2 SVGAGI come from the germline V gene. The CDR3 sequence is 11 residues long. V shed 4 bases and J shed 8 bases, with 5 bases lying between them. The chain couples TRBV6-5 to TRBJ1-4; no clear D. Sequencing used peripheral blood. The source is a woman aged 55-70 years with acute or convalescent COVID-19. CDR3 residues: CASSSQEKLFF. DNA for the CDR3: TGTGCCAGCAGTTCACAGGAAAAACTGTTTTTT.